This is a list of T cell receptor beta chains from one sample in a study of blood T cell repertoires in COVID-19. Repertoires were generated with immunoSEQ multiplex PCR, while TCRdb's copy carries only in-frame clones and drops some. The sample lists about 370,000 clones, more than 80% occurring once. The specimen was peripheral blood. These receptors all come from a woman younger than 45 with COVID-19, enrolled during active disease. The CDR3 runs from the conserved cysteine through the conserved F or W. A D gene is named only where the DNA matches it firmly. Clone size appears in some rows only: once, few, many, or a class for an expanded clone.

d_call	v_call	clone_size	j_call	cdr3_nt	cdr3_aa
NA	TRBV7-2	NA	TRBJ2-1	TGTGCCAGCAGCTTAGCCGGCGGACTATCCTACAATGAGCAGTTCTTC	CASSLAGGLSYNEQFF
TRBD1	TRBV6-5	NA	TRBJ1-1	TGTGCCAGCGGCGGACAGGGGTCGGGGACTGAAGCTTTCTTT	CASGGQGSGTEAFF
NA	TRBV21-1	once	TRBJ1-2	TGTGCCAGCAGCAAAGTGTGGGCCGGCGACAGGGATCGGTATAACTATGGCTACACCTTC	CASSKVWAGDRDRYNYGYTF
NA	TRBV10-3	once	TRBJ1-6	TGTGCCATCAGTGAGCCGATGGGCGAGTCACCCCTCCACTTT	CAISEPMGESPLHF
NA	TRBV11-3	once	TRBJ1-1	TGTGCCAGCACCGAAAAGACCCGGGGTTATAGGGTGAACACTGAAGCTTTCTTT	CASTEKTRGYRVNTEAFF
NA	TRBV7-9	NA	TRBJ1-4	TGTGCCAGCAGCTTGTCCGGGACTAGGAATGAAAAACTGTTTTTT	CASSLSGTRNEKLFF
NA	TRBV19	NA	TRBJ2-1	TGTGCCAGTAGTATTGGGCAGTCCAACGGGGATGAGCAGTTCTTC	CASSIGQSNGDEQFF
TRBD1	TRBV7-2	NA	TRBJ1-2	TGTGCCAGCAGCATCGGACAGGGGGCAGGCTATGGCTACACCTTC	CASSIGQGAGYGYTF
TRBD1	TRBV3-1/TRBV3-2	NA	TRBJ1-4	TGTGCCAGCAGCTACTCATTCGGGACAGATACTAATGAAAAACTGTTTTTT	CASSYSFGTDTNEKLFF
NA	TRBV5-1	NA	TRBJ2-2	TGCGCCAGCAGCTTGGAGCCATCTCCGAACACCGGGGAGCTGTTTTTT	CASSLEPSPNTGELFF
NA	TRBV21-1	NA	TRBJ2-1	TGTGCCAGCCTAAGCGTTCTAGCGGGCTACAATGAGCAGTTCTTC	CASLSVLAGYNEQFF
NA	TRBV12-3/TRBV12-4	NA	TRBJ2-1	TGTGCCAGCAGTTTAAATTTATACAATGAGCAGTTCTTC	CASSLNLYNEQFF
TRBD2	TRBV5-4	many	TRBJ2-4	TGTGCCAGCAGCTCGGGACTAGCGGGAGGATCGGACATTCAGTACTTC	CASSSGLAGGSDIQYF
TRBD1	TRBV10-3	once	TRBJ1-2	TGTGCCATCTCAGGGACAGGGGTTGACGGCTACACCTTC	CAISGTGVDGYTF
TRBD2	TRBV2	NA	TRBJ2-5	TGTGCCAGCAGCCCCGGGACTAGCGGAGAGACCCAGTACTTC	CASSPGTSGETQYF
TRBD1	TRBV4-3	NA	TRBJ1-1	TGCGCCAGCAGCCAAGATCGGGACGGAGGGACAGGGTCGAACACTGAAGCTTTCTTT	CASSQDRDGGTGSNTEAFF
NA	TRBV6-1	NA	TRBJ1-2	TGTGCCAGCAGTGAAGCGGTTGAATATCAGGTCTATGGCTACACCTTC	CASSEAVEYQVYGYTF
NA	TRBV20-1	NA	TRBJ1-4	TGCAGTGCTAGTGCCGGGGTCGAAAAACTGTTTTTT	CSASAGVEKLFF